This record concerns one TCR beta chain sequence. Original processing methods: For nucleated cells, counts were estimated from reference gene primer amplification. This table comes from immunoSEQ multiplex PCR, and its TCRdb copy is limited to in-frame clones, with some not included. The V and J calls and the clone size are those of that table, but D and trimming were determined from the DNA. Among around 130,000 clones listed, roughly 80% were seen once. Per the germline V gene, CDR1 is WSHSY and CDR2 is SAAADI. With 8 bases removed from V and 3 bases from J, the gap between germline ends came to 11 bases. The CDR3 runs to 12 residues. The sample originates from a study of blood T cell repertoires in COVID-19. Study summary: Collection of acute and convalescent COVID-19 samples took place in the United States, Italy and Spain. Sample material is recorded as cDNA or gDNA derived from T cells, B-cell-depleted T cells, or PBMCs.

This receptor was obtained from a man aged 60-69 years with acute or convalescent COVID-19. The source material was peripheral blood. V usage is TRBV10-2 and J usage is TRBJ2-7; D remains ambiguous. Here the CDR3 reads CASGPLLYEQYF. In DNA, the CDR3 is TGCGCCAGCGGGCCTTTACTCTACGAGCAGTACTTC.